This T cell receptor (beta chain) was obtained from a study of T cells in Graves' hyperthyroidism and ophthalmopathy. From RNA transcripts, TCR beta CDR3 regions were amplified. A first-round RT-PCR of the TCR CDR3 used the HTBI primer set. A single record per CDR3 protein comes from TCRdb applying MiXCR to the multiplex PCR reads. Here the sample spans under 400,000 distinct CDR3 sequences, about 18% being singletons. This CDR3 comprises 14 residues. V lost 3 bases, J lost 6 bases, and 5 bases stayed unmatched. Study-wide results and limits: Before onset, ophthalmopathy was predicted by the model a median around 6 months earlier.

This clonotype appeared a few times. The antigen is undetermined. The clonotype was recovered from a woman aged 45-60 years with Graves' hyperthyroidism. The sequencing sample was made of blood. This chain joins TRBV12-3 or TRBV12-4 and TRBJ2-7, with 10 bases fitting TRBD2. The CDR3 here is CASSFLAGAAEQYF. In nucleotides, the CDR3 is TGTGCCAGCAGTTTTCTAGCGGGAGCCGCCGAGCAGTACTTC.